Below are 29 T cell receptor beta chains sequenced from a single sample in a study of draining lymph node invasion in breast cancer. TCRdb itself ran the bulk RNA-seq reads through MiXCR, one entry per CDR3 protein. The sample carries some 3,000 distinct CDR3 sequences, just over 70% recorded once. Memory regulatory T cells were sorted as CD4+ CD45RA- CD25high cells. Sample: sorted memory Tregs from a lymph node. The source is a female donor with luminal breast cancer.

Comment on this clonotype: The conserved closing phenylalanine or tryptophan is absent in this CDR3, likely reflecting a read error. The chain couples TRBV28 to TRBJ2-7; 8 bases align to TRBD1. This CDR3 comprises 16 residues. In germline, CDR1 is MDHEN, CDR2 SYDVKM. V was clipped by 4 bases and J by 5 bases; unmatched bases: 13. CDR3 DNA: TGTGCCAGCAGTTCTATATCAGGGGGCGTGAAGAACGAGCAGTACCTC. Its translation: CASSSISGGVKNEQYL.

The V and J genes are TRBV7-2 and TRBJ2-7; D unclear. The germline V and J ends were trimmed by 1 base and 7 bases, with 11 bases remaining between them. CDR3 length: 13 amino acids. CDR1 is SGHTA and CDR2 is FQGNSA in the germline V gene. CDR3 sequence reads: CASSLVAPWEQYF. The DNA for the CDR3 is TGTGCCAGCAGCTTAGTGGCCCCTTGGGAGCAGTACTTC.

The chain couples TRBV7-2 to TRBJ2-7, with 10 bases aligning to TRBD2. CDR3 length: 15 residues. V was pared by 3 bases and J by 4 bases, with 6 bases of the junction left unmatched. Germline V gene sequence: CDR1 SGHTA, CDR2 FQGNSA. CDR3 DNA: TGTGCCAGCAGCTTCGGACTAGCGGCGATTTACGAGCAGTACTTC. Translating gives CASSFGLAAIYEQYF.

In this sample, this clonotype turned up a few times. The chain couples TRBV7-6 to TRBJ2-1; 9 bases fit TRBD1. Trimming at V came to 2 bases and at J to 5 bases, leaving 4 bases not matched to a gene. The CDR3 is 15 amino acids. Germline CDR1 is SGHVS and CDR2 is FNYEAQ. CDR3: CASSLWTGANNEQFF. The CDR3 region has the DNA TGTGCCAGCAGCTTATGGACAGGGGCTAACAATGAGCAGTTCTTC.

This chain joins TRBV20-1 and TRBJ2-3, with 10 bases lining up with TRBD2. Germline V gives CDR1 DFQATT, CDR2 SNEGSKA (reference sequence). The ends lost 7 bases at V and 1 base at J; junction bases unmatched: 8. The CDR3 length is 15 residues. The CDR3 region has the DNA TGCAGTGAAAAAGCGGGAGGGGAGGGCACAGATACGCAGTATTTT. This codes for CSEKAGGEGTDTQYF.

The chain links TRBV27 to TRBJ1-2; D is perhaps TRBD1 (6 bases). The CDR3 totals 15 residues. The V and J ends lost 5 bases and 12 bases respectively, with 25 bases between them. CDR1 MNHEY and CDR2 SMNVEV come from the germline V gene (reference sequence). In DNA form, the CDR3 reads TGTGCCAGCAGTCCCGCGGGGGCGAGGGTCCTTGTGCACACCTTC. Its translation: CASSPAGARVLVHTF.

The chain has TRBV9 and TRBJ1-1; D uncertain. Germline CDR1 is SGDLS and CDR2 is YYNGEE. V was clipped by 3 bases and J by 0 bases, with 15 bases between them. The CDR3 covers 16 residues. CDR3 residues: CASSARDDLMNTEAFF. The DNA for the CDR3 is TGTGCCAGCAGCGCGAGGGATGATTTAATGAACACTGAAGCTTTCTTT. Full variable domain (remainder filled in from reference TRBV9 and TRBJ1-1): DSGVTQTPKHLITATGQRVTLRCSPRSGDLSVYWYQQSLDQGLQFLIQYYNGEERAKGNILERFSAQQFPDLHSELNLSSLELGDSALYFCASSARDDLMNTEAFFGQGTRLTVV.

The CDR3 coding sequence is TGCGCCAGCAGCTTGGGCCGGCACAATGAGCAGTTCTTC. This sequence encodes CASSLGRHNEQFF. V usage is TRBV5-1 and J usage is TRBJ2-1; no definite D call. Germline lookup yields CDR1 SGHRS and CDR2 YFSETQ. The CDR3 covers 13 residues. Trimming shortened V by 0 bases and J by 5 bases, and 6 bases separated the two germline ends.

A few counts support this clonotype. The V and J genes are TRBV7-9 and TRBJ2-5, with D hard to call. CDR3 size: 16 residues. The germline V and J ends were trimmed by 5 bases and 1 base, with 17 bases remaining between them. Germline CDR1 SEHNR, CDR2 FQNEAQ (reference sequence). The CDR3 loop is CASSLARTAAQETQYF. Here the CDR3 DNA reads TGTGCCAGCAGCCTCGCCCGAACCGCCGCCCAAGAGACCCAGTACTTC.

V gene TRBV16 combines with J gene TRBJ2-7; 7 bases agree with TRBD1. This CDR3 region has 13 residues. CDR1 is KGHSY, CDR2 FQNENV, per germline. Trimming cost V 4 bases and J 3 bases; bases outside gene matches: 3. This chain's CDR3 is CASSPGQDYEQYF. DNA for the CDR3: TGTGCCAGCAGCCCTGGACAGGACTACGAGCAGTACTTC. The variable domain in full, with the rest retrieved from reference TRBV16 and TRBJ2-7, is GEEVAQTPKHLVRGEGQKAKLYCAPIKGHSYVFWYQQVLKNEFKFLISFQNENVFDETGMPKERFSAKCLPNSPCSLEIQATKLEDSAVYFCASSPGQDYEQYFGPGTRLTVT.

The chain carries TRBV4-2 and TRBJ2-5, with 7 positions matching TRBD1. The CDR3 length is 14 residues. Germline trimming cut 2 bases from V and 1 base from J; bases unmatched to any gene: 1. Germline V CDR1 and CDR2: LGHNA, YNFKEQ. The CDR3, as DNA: TGTGCCAGCAGCCAACAGGGGGTCCAAGAGACCCAGTACTTC. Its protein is CASSQQGVQETQYF.

CDR3 in amino acids: CASSPQGLREKLFF. CDR3 DNA sequence: TGTGCCAGCAGTCCTCAGGGGCTTCGGGAAAAACTGTTTTTT. J is TRBJ1-4 and V is TRBV6-5; TRBD1 is a possible D gene (6 bases). The V gene lost 5 bases and the J gene lost 8 bases, with 15 bases spanning the gap. The CDR3 extends over 14 amino acids. Germline-derived CDR1 and CDR2 are MNHEY and SVGAGI.

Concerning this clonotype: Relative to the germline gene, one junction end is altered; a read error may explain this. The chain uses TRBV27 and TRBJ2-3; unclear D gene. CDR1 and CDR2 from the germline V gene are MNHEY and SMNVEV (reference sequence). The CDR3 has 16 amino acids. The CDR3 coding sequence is TGTGCCAGCAGTTTATATGGCCGCTCCGGCACAGATACGAAGTATTTT. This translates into CASSLYGRSGTDTKYF.

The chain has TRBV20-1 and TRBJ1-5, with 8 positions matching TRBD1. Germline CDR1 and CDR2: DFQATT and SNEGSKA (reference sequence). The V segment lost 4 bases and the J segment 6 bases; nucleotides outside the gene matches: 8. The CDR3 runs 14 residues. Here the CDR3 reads CSATTGTGFQPQHF. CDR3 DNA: TGCAGTGCTACCACCGGGACAGGTTTTCAGCCCCAGCATTTT.

Here the CDR3 reads CASSLRSGVPNQPQHF. The CDR3 region has the DNA TGTGCCAGCAGTTTAAGATCAGGGGTCCCCAATCAGCCCCAGCATTTT. The chain has TRBV27 and TRBJ1-5; weak D call: TRBD1 (6 bases). This CDR3 spans 16 amino acids. V was cut by 2 bases and J by 3 bases, with 14 bases left in between. Germline CDR1 reads MNHEY; CDR2 reads SMNVEV (reference sequence).

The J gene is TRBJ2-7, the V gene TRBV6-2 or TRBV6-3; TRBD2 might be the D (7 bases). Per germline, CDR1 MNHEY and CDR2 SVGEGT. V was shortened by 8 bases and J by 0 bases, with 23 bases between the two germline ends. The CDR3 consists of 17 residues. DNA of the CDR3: TGTGCCAGCTACGGACAGCAACCGCGGGGGAGCTCCTACGAGCAGTACTTC. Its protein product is CASYGQQPRGSSYEQYF.

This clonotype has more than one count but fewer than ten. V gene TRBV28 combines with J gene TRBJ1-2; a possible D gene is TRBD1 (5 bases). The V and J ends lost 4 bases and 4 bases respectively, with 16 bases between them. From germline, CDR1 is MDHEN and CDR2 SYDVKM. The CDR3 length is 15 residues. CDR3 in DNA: TGTGCCAGCAGTTCGGGGCAGGGCATGTTCTATGGCTACACCTTC. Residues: CASSSGQGMFYGYTF.

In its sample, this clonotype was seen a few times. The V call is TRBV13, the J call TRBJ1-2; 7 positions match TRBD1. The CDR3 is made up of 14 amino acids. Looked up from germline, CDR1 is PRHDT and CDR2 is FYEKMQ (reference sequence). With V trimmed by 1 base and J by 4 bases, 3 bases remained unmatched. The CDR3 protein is CASSLEGGGYGYTF. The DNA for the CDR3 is TGTGCCAGCAGCTTAGAAGGGGGCGGCTATGGCTACACCTTC.

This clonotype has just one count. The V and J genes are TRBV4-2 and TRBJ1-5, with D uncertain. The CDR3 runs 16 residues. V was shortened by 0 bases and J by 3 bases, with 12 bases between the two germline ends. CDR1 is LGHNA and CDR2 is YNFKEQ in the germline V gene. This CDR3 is CASSQDLVSNNQPQHF. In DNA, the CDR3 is TGTGCCAGCAGCCAAGACCTCGTCAGCAACAATCAGCCCCAGCATTTT.

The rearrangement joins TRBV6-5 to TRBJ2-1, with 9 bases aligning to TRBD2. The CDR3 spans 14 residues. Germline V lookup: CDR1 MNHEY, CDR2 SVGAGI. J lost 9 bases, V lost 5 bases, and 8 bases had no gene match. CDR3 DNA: TGTGCCAGCAGTATCGTAGGGCGGGGGGGTGAGCAGTTCTTC. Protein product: CASSIVGRGGEQFF.

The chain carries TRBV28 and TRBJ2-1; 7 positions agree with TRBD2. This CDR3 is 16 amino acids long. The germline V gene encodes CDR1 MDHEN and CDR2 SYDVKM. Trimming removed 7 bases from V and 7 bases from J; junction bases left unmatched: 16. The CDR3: CASKIAGVGAKNEQFF. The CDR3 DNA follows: TGTGCCAGCAAAATTGCGGGAGTCGGGGCTAAAAATGAGCAGTTCTTC.

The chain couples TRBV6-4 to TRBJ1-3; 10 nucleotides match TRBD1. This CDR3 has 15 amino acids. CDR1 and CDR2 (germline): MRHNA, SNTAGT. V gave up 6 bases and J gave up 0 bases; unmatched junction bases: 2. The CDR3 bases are TGTGCCAGCAGGGACAGGGGGAGCTCTGGAAACACCATATATTTT. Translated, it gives CASRDRGSSGNTIYF.

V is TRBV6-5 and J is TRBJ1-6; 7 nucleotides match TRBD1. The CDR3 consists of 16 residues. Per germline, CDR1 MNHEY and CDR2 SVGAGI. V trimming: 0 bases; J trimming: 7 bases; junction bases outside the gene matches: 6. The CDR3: CASSYSFTGDNSPLHF. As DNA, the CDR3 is TGTGCCAGCAGTTACTCCTTTACAGGGGACAATTCACCCCTCCACTTT.

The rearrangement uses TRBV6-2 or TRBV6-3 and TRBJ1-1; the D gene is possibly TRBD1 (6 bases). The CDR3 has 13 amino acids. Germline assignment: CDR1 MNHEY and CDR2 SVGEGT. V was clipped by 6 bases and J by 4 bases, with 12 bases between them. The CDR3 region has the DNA TGTGCCAGCAGACTACAGGGTGGCACTGAAGCTTTCTTT. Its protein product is CASRLQGGTEAFF.

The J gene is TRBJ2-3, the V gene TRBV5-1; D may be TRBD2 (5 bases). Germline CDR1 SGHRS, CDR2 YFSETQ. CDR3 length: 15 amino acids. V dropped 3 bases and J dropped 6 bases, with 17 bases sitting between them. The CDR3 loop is CASSSERQRSDTQYF. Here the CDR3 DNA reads TGCGCCAGCAGCTCTGAGCGGCAGCGGTCGGATACGCAGTATTTT.

In DNA, the CDR3 is TGTGCCAGCAGTTTATTAGTAGGTGTTAATGAGCAGTTCTTC. Residues: CASSLLVGVNEQFF. J is TRBJ2-1 and V is TRBV27; D remains ambiguous. Trimming pared 1 base from V and 7 bases from J, leaving 11 bases between. Germline loops: CDR1 MNHEY, CDR2 SMNVEV (reference sequence). This CDR3 contains 14 residues.

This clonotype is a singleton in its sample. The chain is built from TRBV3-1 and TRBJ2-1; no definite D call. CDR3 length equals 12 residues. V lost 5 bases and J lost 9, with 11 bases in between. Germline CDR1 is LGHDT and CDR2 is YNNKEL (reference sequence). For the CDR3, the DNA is TGTGCCAGCAGCTTTGGACGCGGTGAGCAGTTCTTC. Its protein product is CASSFGRGEQFF.

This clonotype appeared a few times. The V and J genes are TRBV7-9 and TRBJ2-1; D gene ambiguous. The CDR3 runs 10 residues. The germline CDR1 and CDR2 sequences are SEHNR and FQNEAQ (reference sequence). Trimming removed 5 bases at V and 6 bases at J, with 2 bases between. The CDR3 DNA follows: TGTGCCAGCAGCGGCAATGAGCAGTTCTTC. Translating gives CASSGNEQFF.

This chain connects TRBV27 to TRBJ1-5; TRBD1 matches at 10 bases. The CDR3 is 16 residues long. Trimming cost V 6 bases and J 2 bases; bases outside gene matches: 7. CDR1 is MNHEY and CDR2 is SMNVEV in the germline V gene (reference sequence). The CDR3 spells CASRAGQGVGNQPQHF. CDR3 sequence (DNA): TGTGCCAGCAGAGCTGGACAGGGGGTGGGCAATCAGCCCCAGCATTTT.